A selection of T cell receptor beta chains follows, all from one sample in a study of control samples from healthy donors and cancer patients. Assay: immunoSEQ multiplex PCR; the TCRdb copy retains only in-frame clones and omits some. The sample lists around 170,000 clones; around nine tenths were seen once. The sample was blood. These receptors came from a woman aged 25 to 45 in good health. Both conserved end residues are part of each CDR3. A D gene is named only where the DNA matches it firmly. Rows may omit the clone size; those that give it use once, few, many or a size class.

TRBJ2-7 NA TRBD1 TRBV10-3 CAIRTGQGYTYEQYF TGTGCCATCAGAACGGGACAGGGGTATACCTACGAGCAGTACTTC
TRBJ2-1 NA NA TRBV29-1 CSVSEEGRSYNEQFF TGCAGCGTTAGCGAGGAGGGGAGGTCCTACAATGAGCAGTTCTTC
TRBJ2-2 NA NA TRBV28 CASSFGTGELFF TGTGCCAGCAGTTTCGGCACCGGGGAGCTGTTTTTT
TRBJ1-2 NA NA TRBV7-9 CASTQGPYGYTF TGTGCCAGCACTCAGGGCCCGTATGGCTACACCTTC
TRBJ2-1 NA TRBD2 TRBV15 CATSRTSSSSYNEQFF TGTGCCACCAGCCGGACTAGCAGCAGCTCCTACAATGAGCAGTTCTTC
TRBJ2-3 few TRBD1 TRBV6-5 CASSYSQGAVTDTQYF TGTGCCAGCAGTTACTCGCAGGGGGCGGTAACAGATACGCAGTATTTT
TRBJ1-5 many NA TRBV28 CASSGLNYQPQHF TGTGCCAGCAGCGGGCTGAATTATCAGCCCCAGCATTTT
TRBJ2-5 NA NA TRBV28 CASSTMGQETQYF TGTGCCAGCAGTACTATGGGACAAGAGACCCAGTACTTC
TRBJ2-7 NA NA TRBV20-1 CSASFLGLASYEQYF TGCAGTGCTAGTTTCTTGGGACTTGCCTCCTACGAGCAGTACTTC
TRBJ2-7 NA NA TRBV4-2 CASSPRGQQYEQYF TGTGCCAGCAGCCCTAGAGGACAGCAATACGAGCAGTACTTC
TRBJ2-5 NA TRBD2 TRBV13 CASSLVGLAGGNETQYF TGTGCCAGCAGCTTAGTCGGACTAGCGGGAGGGAACGAGACCCAGTACTTC
TRBJ2-1 NA NA TRBV27 CASSLTQGYNEQFF TGTGCCAGCAGTTTAACCCAGGGATACAATGAGCAGTTCTTC
TRBJ2-1 NA TRBD2 TRBV5-1 CASSLMPSGRDLFENEQFF TGCGCCAGCAGCTTGATGCCTAGCGGGAGGGATTTATTTGAGAATGAGCAGTTCTTC